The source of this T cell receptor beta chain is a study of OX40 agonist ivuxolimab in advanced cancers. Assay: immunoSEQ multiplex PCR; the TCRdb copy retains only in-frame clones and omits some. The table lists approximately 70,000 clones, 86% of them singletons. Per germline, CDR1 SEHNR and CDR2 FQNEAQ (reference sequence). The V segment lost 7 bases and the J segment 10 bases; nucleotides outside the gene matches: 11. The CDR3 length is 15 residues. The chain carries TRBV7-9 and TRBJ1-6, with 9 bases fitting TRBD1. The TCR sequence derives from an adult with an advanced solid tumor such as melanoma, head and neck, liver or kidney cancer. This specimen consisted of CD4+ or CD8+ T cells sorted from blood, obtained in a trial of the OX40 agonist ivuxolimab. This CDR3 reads CASTKLGTGQSPLHF. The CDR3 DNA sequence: TGTGCCAGCACCAAGCTCGGGACAGGGCAATCACCCCTCCACTTT.